The 10 T cell receptor beta chains given below trace back to one sample, sequenced in a study of T cell responses to AZD1222 COVID-19 vaccine. TCRdb keeps only in-frame clones here, not all; method: immunoSEQ multiplex PCR. The repertoire holds roughly 79,000 clones, with around four fifths as singletons. The material was peripheral blood, obtained on day 0 of AZD1222 vaccination. Receptors were obtained from an adult in good health.

CDR3 nucleotide sequence: TGTGCCAGCAGCGGCCGGGGCCAGCATTACTATGGCTACACCTTC. It yields the protein CASSGRGQHYYGYTF. The chain couples TRBV7-8 to TRBJ1-2; tentative D call: TRBD1 (5 bases). V was clipped by 5 bases and J by 3 bases, with 16 bases between them. The CDR3 has 15 amino acids. Germline V CDR1 and CDR2: SGHVS, FQNEAQ.

V gene TRBV9 combines with J gene TRBJ2-3; 11 bases fit TRBD2. The CDR3 extends over 16 amino acids. J was trimmed by 3 bases and V by 3 bases; bases with no gene match: 6. Germline V gives CDR1 SGDLS, CDR2 YYNGEE. CDR3 loop: CASSGGLADPTDTQYF. CDR3 bases: TGTGCCAGCAGCGGGGGACTAGCGGACCCTACAGATACGCAGTATTTT.

The chain is built from TRBV5-1 and TRBJ2-1, with 8 nucleotides matching TRBD2. This CDR3 contains 15 residues. Germline CDR1 SGHRS, CDR2 YFSETQ. Trimming cost V 6 bases and J 6 bases; bases outside gene matches: 11. Here the CDR3 reads CASTRSGLGGNEQFF. For the CDR3, the DNA is TGCGCCAGCACTCGTTCGGGACTAGGAGGCAATGAGCAGTTCTTC.

CDR3 amino acids: CASSVGLAGAKGELFF. For the CDR3, the DNA is TGTGCCAGCAGCGTAGGACTAGCGGGAGCGAAAGGGGAGCTGTTTTTT. The J gene is TRBJ2-2, the V gene TRBV9, with TRBD2 matching over 12 bases. Trimming cost V 0 bases and J 8 bases; bases outside gene matches: 5. The CDR3 has 16 amino acids. Germline values: CDR1 SGDLS, CDR2 YYNGEE.

This clone was recorded a few times. The rearrangement uses TRBV13 and TRBJ1-1; D is ambiguous. The CDR3 runs to 12 residues. Germline loops: CDR1 PRHDT, CDR2 FYEKMQ (reference sequence). The germline V and J ends were trimmed by 2 bases and 5 bases, with 6 bases remaining between them. As DNA, the CDR3 is TGTGCCAGCAGCTTAATGGGGACTGAAGCTTTCTTT. Residues: CASSLMGTEAFF.

This clone was found many times. V usage is TRBV28 and J usage is TRBJ2-1, with 9 positions matching TRBD2. The CDR3 is made up of 14 amino acids. Germline V gene sequence: CDR1 MDHEN, CDR2 SYDVKM. With 3 bases clipped from V and 6 bases from J, the junction kept 3 bases outside the gene matches. This CDR3 reads CASSFAGGSNEQFF. The CDR3 DNA sequence: TGTGCCAGCAGTTTCGCGGGAGGGAGCAATGAGCAGTTCTTC.

The rearrangement uses TRBV5-4 and TRBJ1-1; D remains ambiguous. The CDR3 has 14 residues. CDR1 SGHNT and CDR2 YYREEE come from the germline V gene (reference sequence). V lost 4 bases, J lost 6 bases, and 16 bases lay in between. The CDR3 DNA reads TGTGCCAGCAGCCTTGGGGTGGGGAAGCCTGAAGCTTTCTTT. This codes for CASSLGVGKPEAFF.

This clone was observed a handful of times. The chain carries TRBV10-1 and TRBJ1-4, with 7 bases fitting TRBD1. Germline CDR1 is WNHNN and CDR2 is SYGVQD (reference sequence). The CDR3 covers 14 residues. Trimming removed 4 bases from V and 7 bases from J; junction bases left unmatched: 6. The CDR3 nucleotides are TGCGCCAGCAGTGGTGGACAGGCGGGTGAAAAACTGTTTTTT. Amino acid sequence: CASSGGQAGEKLFF.

This clone was picked up a small number of times. The CDR3 DNA is TGTGCCAGCAGTTACCTCTCTCCAGAGACCCAGTACTTC. It specifies CASSYLSPETQYF. This chain links TRBV6-5 with TRBJ2-5, with no clear D. The V end lost 2 bases, the J end lost 4 bases, and 8 bases lay between the germline ends. CDR1 and CDR2 (germline): MNHEY, SVGAGI. This CDR3 comprises 13 residues.

As regards this clone: A read error may account for a junction end that differs from germline. The chain carries TRBV6-5 and TRBJ2-7; TRBD2 might be the D (6 bases). There are 14 residues in the CDR3. The germline gives CDR1 MNHEY, CDR2 SVGAGI. CDR3 in amino acids: CASSYSREAYEQYF. In DNA form, the CDR3 reads TGTGCCAGCAGCTACTCTAGGGAGGCCTACGAGCAGTACTTC.